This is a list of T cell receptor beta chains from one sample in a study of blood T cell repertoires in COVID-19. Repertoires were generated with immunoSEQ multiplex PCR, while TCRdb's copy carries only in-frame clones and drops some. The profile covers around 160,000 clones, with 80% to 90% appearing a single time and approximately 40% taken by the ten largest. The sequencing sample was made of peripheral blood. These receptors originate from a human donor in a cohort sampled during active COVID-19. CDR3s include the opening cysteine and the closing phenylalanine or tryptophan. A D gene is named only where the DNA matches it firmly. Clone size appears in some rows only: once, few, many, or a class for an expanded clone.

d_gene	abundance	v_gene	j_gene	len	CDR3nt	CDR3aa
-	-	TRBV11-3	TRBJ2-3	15	TGTGCCAGCAGCTTAAGTGGGGCGGCGGCAGATACGCAGTATTTT	CASSLSGAAADTQYF
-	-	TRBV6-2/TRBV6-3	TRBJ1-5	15	TGTGCCAGCAGTTACGGGACAACGGGGAATCAGCCCCAGCATTTT	CASSYGTTGNQPQHF
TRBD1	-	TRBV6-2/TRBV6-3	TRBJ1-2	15	TGTGCCAGCAGTTACGGACAGGGCAACAACTATGGCTACACCTTC	CASSYGQGNNYGYTF
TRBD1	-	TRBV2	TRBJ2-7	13	TGTGCCAGCACGGGTGACAGGGGGCGCGAGCAGTACTTC	CASTGDRGREQYF
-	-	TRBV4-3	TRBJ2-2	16	TGCGCCAGCAGCCAAGATCACGGAGGGGGCGGTTGGGAGCTGTTTTTT	CASSQDHGGGGWELFF
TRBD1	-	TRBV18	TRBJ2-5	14	TGTGCCAGCTCACCCCAGACAGGGGTGGAGACCCAGTACTTC	CASSPQTGVETQYF
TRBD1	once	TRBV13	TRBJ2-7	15	TGTGCCAGCAGCACGGGGGACAGGGTTCGTTACGAGCAGTACTTC	CASSTGDRVRYEQYF
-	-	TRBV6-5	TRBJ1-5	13	TGTGCCAGCAAGGAGTCTAGCAATCAGCCCCAGCATTTT	CASKESSNQPQHF
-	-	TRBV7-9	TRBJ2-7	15	TGTGCCAGCAGCCCAGGGGCAGGGTGGACCTACGAGCAGTACTTC	CASSPGAGWTYEQYF
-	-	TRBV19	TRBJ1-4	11	TGTGCCAGTAGTACGCGAGAAAAACTGTTTTTT	CASSTREKLFF
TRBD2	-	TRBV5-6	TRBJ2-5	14	TGTGCCAGCAGCAAGCCGGGACTAAGCCAGACCCAGTACTTC	CASSKPGLSQTQYF
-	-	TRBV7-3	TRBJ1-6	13	TGTGCCAGCAGCAAAAATTTACAGGATACCCTCCACTTT	CASSKNLQDTLHF
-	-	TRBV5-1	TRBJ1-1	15	TGCGCCAGCAGCCCCGGTTACAGTCGGAACACTGAAGCTTTCTTT	CASSPGYSRNTEAFF
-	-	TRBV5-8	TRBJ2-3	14	TGTGCCAGCAGCTTGGCCCTCCGCGGAGATACGCAGTATTTT	CASSLALRGDTQYF
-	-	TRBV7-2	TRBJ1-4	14	TGTGCCAGCAGCCTCACAGGGTCCAGTGAAAAACTGTTTTTT	CASSLTGSSEKLFF
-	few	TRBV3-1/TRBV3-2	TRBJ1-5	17	TGTGCCAGCAGCCCAAACCGCCCAACTCGTGGCAATCAGCCCCAGCATTTT	CASSPNRPTRGNQPQHF
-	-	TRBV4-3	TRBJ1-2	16	TGCGCCAGCAGCCAAGAAGGGGGGTCGGGGGGCTATGGCTACACCTTC	CASSQEGGSGGYGYTF
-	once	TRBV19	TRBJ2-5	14	TGTGCCAGTAGTATAACCAGCGGCCAAGAGACCCAGTACTTC	CASSITSGQETQYF
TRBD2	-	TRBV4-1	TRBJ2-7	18	TGCGCCAGCAGCCAAGCCCCGGGGGGACGAGGGTTCGCCTACGAGCAGTACTTC	CASSQAPGGRGFAYEQYF
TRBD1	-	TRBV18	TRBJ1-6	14	TGTGCCAGCTCCCAGGGGACAGATAATTCACCCCTCCACTTT	CASSQGTDNSPLHF
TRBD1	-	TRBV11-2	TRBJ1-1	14	TGTGCCAGCAGCTTAACTGCAGGGGGTACTGAAGCTTTCTTT	CASSLTAGGTEAFF
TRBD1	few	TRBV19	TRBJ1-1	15	TGTGCCAGTAGTATAGGGGGGACAGGGAACACTGAAGCTTTCTTT	CASSIGGTGNTEAFF
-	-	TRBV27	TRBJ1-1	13	TGTGCCAGCAGTTTAGTCAGATCCACTGAAGCTTTCTTT	CASSLVRSTEAFF
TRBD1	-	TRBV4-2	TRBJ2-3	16	TGTGCCAGCAGCCCGGCACAGGGGATGGGCACAGATACGCAGTATTTT	CASSPAQGMGTDTQYF
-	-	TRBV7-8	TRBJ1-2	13	TGTGCCAGCAGCTGGGACTTTGGCCGGGCTACCGCCTTC	CASSWDFGRATAF
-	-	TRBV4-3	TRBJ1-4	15	TGCGCCAGCAGCGGAAGGGACTTGGGTAATGAAAAACTGTTTTTT	CASSGRDLGNEKLFF
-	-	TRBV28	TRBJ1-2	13	TGTGCCAGCAGTTTGAGTGGGGCGAATGGCTACACCTTC	CASSLSGANGYTF
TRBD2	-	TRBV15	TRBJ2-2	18	TGTGCCACCAGCAGAGATTTGAGGCTAGCGGGGGAAACCGGGGAGCTGTTTTTT	CATSRDLRLAGETGELFF
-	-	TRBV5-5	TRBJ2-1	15	TGTGCCAGCAGCCGCGGGGCGGCCCTTCGGGATGAGCAGTTCTTC	CASSRGAALRDEQFF
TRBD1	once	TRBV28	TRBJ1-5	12	TGTGCCGGCCGACAGGGGAATCAGCCCCAGCATTTT	CAGRQGNQPQHF
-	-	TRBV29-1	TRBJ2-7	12	TGCAGCGTCGCGGGCTCATCCTACGAGCAGTACTTC	CSVAGSSYEQYF
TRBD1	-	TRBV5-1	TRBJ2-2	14	TGCGCCAGCAGACAGGGGATTAACACCGGGGAGCTGTTTTTT	CASRQGINTGELFF
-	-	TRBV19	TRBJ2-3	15	TGTGCCAGTAGGGTACAGGCCTTCGGCACAGATACGCAGTATTTT	CASRVQAFGTDTQYF
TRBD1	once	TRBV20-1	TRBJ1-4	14	TGCAGTGCTAGTAAGGGGACAGGCAATGAAAAACTGTTTTTT	CSASKGTGNEKLFF
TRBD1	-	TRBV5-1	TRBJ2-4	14	TGCGCCAGCACCACGACAGGGGGCATGAACATTCAGTACTTC	CASTTTGGMNIQYF
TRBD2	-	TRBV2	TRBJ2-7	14	TGTGCCAGCAGTGACCCCTTACTAGCGGGCCTGCAGTACTTC	CASSDPLLAGLQYF